This note documents a single T cell receptor (beta chain) sequence. The antigen remains undetermined. This sample stems from a study of beta chain features in type 1 diabetes. Study as a whole: Cells sorted and examined across all samples totaled approximately 110 million.

CDR3 size: 16 residues. CDR1 SGHTA and CDR2 FQGNSA come from the germline V gene. Trimming stripped 4 bases from V and 3 bases from J, with 15 bases between. Reverse transcription of all isolated RNA meant that expressed TCRB transcripts were sequenced. Naive, central memory and regulatory T cell samples produced a mean of about 3.4 million reads. Generated by immunoSEQ multiplex PCR, the TCRdb table keeps only in-frame clones and is missing some. The sample shows about 330,000 clones, approximately 9.9% of them seen only once. Points from the study as a whole: Type 1 diabetes patients had VDJ junctions that carried fewer insertions and more deletions.

The receptor comes from a woman aged 25 to 39 in good health. Sequencing used naive CD4+ T cells from blood. The rearrangement uses TRBV7-2 and TRBJ2-2, with a weak D call TRBD1 (5 bases). The CDR3 protein is CASSSGQGFYTGELFF. The CDR3 bases are TGTGCCAGCAGCTCAGGGCAAGGCTTCTACACCGGGGAGCTGTTTTTT.